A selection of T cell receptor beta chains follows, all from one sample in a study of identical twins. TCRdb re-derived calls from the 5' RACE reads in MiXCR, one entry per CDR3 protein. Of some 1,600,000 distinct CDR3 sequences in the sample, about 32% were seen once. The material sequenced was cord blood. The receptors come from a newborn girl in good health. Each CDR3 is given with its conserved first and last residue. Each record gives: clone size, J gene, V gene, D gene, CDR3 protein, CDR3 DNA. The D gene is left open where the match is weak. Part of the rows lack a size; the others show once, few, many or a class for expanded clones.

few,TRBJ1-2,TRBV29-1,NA,CSVVPQGGRFGYTF,TGCAGCGTTGTCCCGCAAGGGGGGCGATTTGGCTACACCTTC
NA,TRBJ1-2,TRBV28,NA,CASSLDRLHGYTF,TGTGCCAGCAGTTTAGACAGACTCCATGGCTACACCTTC
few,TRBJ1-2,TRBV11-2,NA,CASSSHLGTLGYTF,TGTGCCAGCAGTTCACACCTAGGGACTCTTGGCTACACCTTC
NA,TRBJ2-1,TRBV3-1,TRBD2,CASSQGFTYGLAVYNEQFF,TGTGCCAGCAGCCAAGGATTTACTTATGGACTAGCGGTCTACAATGAGCAGTTCTTC
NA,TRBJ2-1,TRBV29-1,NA,CSVEKFLSCNEQFF,TGCAGCGTTGAAAAGTTCCTCTCCTGCAATGAGCAGTTCTTC
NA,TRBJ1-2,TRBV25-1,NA,CASSEYGEGLAGYTF,TGTGCCAGCAGTGAATATGGGGAGGGCCTCGCCGGCTACACCTTC
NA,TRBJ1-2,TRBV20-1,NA,CSASPTYGYTF,TGCAGTGCTAGTCCCACCTATGGCTACACCTTC
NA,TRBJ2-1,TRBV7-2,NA,CASSPRLTGDGEQFF,TGTGCCAGCAGCCCACGGTTGACGGGAGACGGTGAGCAGTTCTTC
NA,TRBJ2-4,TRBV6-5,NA,CASSSGTLLTDIQYF,TGTGCCAGCAGCTCCGGGACACTACTTACGGACATTCAGTACTTC
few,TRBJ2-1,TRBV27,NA,CASSCLEQFF,TGTGCCAGCAGTTGCCTCGAGCAGTTCTTC
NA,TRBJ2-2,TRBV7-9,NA,CASSFSATASNTGELFF,TGTGCCAGCAGCTTCTCCGCGACAGCTTCGAACACCGGGGAGCTGTTTTTT
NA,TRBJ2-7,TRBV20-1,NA,CSARDRAISYNEQYF,TGCAGTGCTAGAGATCGGGCTATCTCCTACAATGAGCAGTACTTC
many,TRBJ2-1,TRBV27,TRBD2,CASSLGLAQYNEQFF,TGTGCCAGCAGCTTAGGACTAGCGCAATACAATGAGCAGTTCTTC
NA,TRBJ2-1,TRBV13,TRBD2,CASSSGLAGGPGNEQFF,TGTGCCAGCAGCTCGGGACTAGCGGGAGGGCCTGGCAATGAGCAGTTCTTC
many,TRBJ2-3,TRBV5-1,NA,CASSLTVPDTQYF,TGCGCCAGCAGCTTGACGGTACCAGATACGCAGTATTTT
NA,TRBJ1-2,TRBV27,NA,CASGLGHPYGYTF,TGTGCCAGCGGTCTAGGACACCCCTATGGCTACACCTTC
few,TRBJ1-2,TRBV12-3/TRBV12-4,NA,CASTNLALRDGYTF,TGTGCCAGCACTAACCTTGCCCTCAGGGACGGCTACACCTTC
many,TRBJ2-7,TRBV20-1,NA,CSASGDGNYEQYF,TGCAGTGCTAGTGGAGACGGTAACTACGAGCAGTACTTC
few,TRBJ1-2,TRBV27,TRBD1,CASSWERTGFDGYTF,TGTGCCAGCAGCTGGGAACGGACAGGGTTCGATGGCTACACCTTC
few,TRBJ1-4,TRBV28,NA,CASSSIRVPVRDLRATNEKLFF,TGTGCCAGCAGTTCTATCCGAGTCCCAGTCCGGGACCTCCGTGCAACTAATGAAAAACTGTTTTTT
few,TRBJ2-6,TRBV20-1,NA,CSAQQVAGANVLTF,TGCAGTGCCCAACAGGTTGCTGGGGCCAACGTCCTGACTTTC
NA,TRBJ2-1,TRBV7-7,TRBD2,CASSPGVIAGGPNEQFF,TGTGCCAGCAGCCCGGGGGTAATAGCGGGGGGGCCTAATGAGCAGTTCTTC
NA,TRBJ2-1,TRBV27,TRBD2,CASSSNPGLVSYNEQFF,TGTGCCAGCAGTTCAAACCCGGGACTAGTCTCCTACAATGAGCAGTTCTTC
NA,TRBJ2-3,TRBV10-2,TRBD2,CASSESREKGTDTQYF,TGCGCCAGCAGTGAGTCGCGGGAGAAGGGCACAGATACGCAGTATTTT
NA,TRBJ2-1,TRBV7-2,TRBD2,CASSSTSGRTYNEQFF,TGTGCCAGCAGCTCTACTAGCGGCCGAACCTACAATGAGCAGTTCTTC
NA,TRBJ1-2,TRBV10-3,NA,CAISDLGLSYGYTF,TGTGCCATCAGTGATCTGGGGTTAAGCTATGGCTACACCTTC
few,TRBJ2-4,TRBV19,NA,CASSIRAGKNIQYF,TGTGCCAGTAGTATCCGGGCAGGGAAGAACATTCAGTACTTC
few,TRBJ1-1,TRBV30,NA,CAWVARGNTEAFF,TGTGCCTGGGTGGCGCGGGGGAACACTGAAGCTTTCTTT
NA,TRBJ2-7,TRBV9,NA,CASSPHRIPYEQYF,TGTGCCAGCAGCCCCCACCGTATCCCCTACGAGCAGTACTTC
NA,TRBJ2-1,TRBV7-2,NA,CASNLGSGYEQFF,TGCGCCAGCAACTTAGGGAGTGGTTATGAGCAGTTCTTC
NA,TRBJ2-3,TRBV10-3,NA,CAISPLGADTQYF,TGTGCCATCAGTCCACTGGGAGCAGATACGCAGTATTTT
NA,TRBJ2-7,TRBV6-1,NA,CASSERQGPYEQYF,TGTGCCAGCAGTGAACGGCAGGGGCCCTACGAGCAGTACTTC
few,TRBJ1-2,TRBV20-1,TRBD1,CSARDRQGDYGYTF,TGCAGTGCTAGAGATCGGCAGGGGGACTATGGCTACACCTTC
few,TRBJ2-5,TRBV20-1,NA,CSASRQPQETQYF,TGCAGTGCTAGTCGCCAGCCGCAAGAGACCCAGTACTTC
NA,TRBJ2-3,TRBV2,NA,CASKVQTQYF,TGTGCCAGCAAGGTGCAGACGCAGTATTTT
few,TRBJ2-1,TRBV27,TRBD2,CASSLKAGVSYNEQFF,TGTGCCAGCAGTTTAAAGGCGGGAGTGTCTTACAATGAGCAGTTCTTC
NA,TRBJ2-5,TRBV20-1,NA,CSGGTSFQETQYF,TGCAGTGGGGGGACCTCATTTCAAGAGACCCAGTACTTC
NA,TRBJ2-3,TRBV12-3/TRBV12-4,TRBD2,CASSLVILAGGSADTEYF,TGTGCCAGCAGTTTAGTGATACTAGCGGGGGGTAGCGCAGATACGGAATATTTT
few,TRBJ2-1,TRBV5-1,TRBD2,CASSTLAGISYNEQFF,TGCGCCAGCAGCACACTAGCGGGGATTTCCTACAATGAGCAGTTCTTC
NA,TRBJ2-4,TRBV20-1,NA,CSASGGSKNIQYF,TGCAGTGCTAGCGGGGGAAGCAAAAACATTCAGTACTTC
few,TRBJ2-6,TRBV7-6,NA,CASSLIQGFSGANVLTF,TGTGCCAGCAGCCTAATACAGGGTTTCTCTGGGGCCAACGTCCTGACTTTC
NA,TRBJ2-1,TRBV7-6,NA,CASSLASLGSTHNEQFF,TGTGCCAGCAGCTTAGCGTCACTTGGGTCTACTCACAATGAGCAGTTCTTC
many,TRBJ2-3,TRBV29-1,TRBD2,CSVRTSGSTDTQYF,TGCAGCGTTCGGACTAGCGGGAGCACAGATACGCAGTATTTT
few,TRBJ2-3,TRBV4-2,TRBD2,CASSQAGGMNTDTQYF,TGTGCCAGCAGCCAAGCGGGAGGTATGAACACAGATACGCAGTATTTT
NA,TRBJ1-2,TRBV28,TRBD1,CASSPFRQGQDYGYTF,TGTGCCAGCAGTCCCTTTAGACAGGGACAGGACTATGGCTACACCTTC
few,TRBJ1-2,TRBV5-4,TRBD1,CASSSQGEGGYTF,TGTGCCAGCAGCTCTCAGGGGGAAGGTGGCTACACCTTC
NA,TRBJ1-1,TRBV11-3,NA,CASSSTQGTEAFF,TGTGCCAGCAGCTCGACGCAGGGGACTGAAGCTTTCTTT
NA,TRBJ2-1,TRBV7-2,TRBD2,CASSLAPASGANEQFF,TGTGCCAGCAGCTTAGCGCCGGCTAGCGGGGCGAATGAGCAGTTCTTC
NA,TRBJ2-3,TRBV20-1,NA,CSVREGAGPGDWYSTDTQYF,TGCAGTGTTAGAGAAGGGGCAGGGCCCGGGGATTGGTATTCGACAGATACGCAGTATTTT
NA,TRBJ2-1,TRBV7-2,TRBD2,CASSLGLAGGKFF,TGTGCCAGCAGCTTAGGGCTAGCGGGAGGCAAGTTCTTC
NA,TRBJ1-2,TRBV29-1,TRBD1,CSVDPHRDRGRGYGYTF,TGCAGCGTTGATCCCCACCGGGACAGGGGGCGCGGCTATGGCTACACCTTC